The text below deals with one T cell receptor beta chain. What it binds is not known. This record belongs to a study of T cells expressing NK-cell markers. Study-wide context: Of eight sequenced donors, seven were HCMV-seropositive and one HCMV-seronegative.

Findings of the study overall: There were several donors in whom these clonotypes also led the CD3+CD56-NKG2C+ fraction.

Germline CDR1 MNHEY, CDR2 SVGEGT. This CDR3 contains 12 residues. TCRdb reprocessed the 5' RACE reads, with one entry per CDR3 protein and no DNA. There are fewer than 400,000 distinct CDR3 sequences in the sample, with around 5.3% held by the top ten. This clonotype was sampled from a man aged 18-69 years in good health. Sequenced material: blood T cells: a sorted CD56 or NKG2C T cell subset, CD4+ or CD8+ T cells, or bulk PBMC T cells (not recorded which). The V call is TRBV6-2 or TRBV6-3, the J call TRBJ1-1; without DNA, the TCRdb call of TRBD1 cannot be checked. The CDR3 protein is CASSSRVAEAFF.